Listed below are T cell receptor beta chains from one sample, sequenced in a study of PD-1 blockade in classical Hodgkin lymphoma. TCRdb's table, derived via immunoSEQ multiplex PCR, lists solely in-frame clones and lacks some. The table shows tens of thousands of clones, with over 65% occurring only once. The specimen was peripheral blood mononuclear cells (PBMCs), collected before the fourth cycle of nivolumab. The origin of the receptors is a human donor with classical Hodgkin lymphoma. Both conserved end residues are part of each CDR3. D genes are given only for firm matches. Only part of the rows carry a size: once, few, many, or a class if the clone is expanded.

-	TRBJ1-3	few	TRBV6-1	TGTGCCAGCGTACTGGGAAACACCATATATTTT	CASVLGNTIYF
TRBD1	TRBJ2-7	-	TRBV5-1	TGCGCCAGCAGCTTGGTACAGGGGACCTACGAGCAGTACTTC	CASSLVQGTYEQYF
-	TRBJ2-1	once	TRBV7-9	TGTGCCAGCAGCTTAGGACGTGAGCAGTTCTTC	CASSLGREQFF
-	TRBJ2-5	once	TRBV2	TGTGCCAGCAGTGTAACCGGCAAAGAGACCCAGTACTTC	CASSVTGKETQYF
TRBD2	TRBJ2-3	once	TRBV9	TGTGCCAGCAGCGTTCCCGGGGGGCTAGCGGGAAGTACAGATACGCAGTATTTT	CASSVPGGLAGSTDTQYF
TRBD2	TRBJ2-3	-	TRBV27	TGTGCCAGCAGTCAGCTAGCGGGGGGGCCATGGTTAGATACGCAGTATTTT	CASSQLAGGPWLDTQYF
-	TRBJ1-2	-	TRBV28	TGTGCCAGCAGTTTATGGAGGGACACTCGGGTCCCCTTCTATGGCTACACCTTC	CASSLWRDTRVPFYGYTF
-	TRBJ2-7	once	TRBV7-9	TGTGCCGGGTCTCGCGAGGCTTACGAGCAGTACTTC	CAGSREAYEQYF
TRBD1	TRBJ2-5	-	TRBV2	TGTGCCAGCAGACCTGCCGGGACAGGGGGAGGGACCCAGTACTTC	CASRPAGTGGGTQYF
-	TRBJ2-3	-	TRBV27	TGTGCCAGCAGTCCCTATGGGACCAATCCAGATACGCAGTATTTT	CASSPYGTNPDTQYF
-	TRBJ1-5	-	TRBV9	TGTGCCAGCAGCGAGGGCCGGGGTTATAGCAATCAGCCCCAGCATTTT	CASSEGRGYSNQPQHF
-	TRBJ2-7	-	TRBV11-2	TGTGCCAGCAGCTTAGGATTCGGGGGAGCAGAATACGAGCAGTACTTC	CASSLGFGGAEYEQYF
TRBD1	TRBJ2-6	-	TRBV10-3	TGTGCCATCGGGACAGGGGGAAATTCTGGGGCCAACGTCCTGACTTTC	CAIGTGGNSGANVLTF
-	TRBJ1-2	medium-sized	TRBV4-1	TGCGCCAGCAGCCAAGATCGGGGATTGGACGTTGGCTACACCTTC	CASSQDRGLDVGYTF
-	TRBJ1-6	-	TRBV7-8	TGTGCCAGCAGCTTAGCCGTGGGGAACTCACCCCTCCACTTT	CASSLAVGNSPLHF
-	TRBJ1-1	-	TRBV10-2	TGCGCCAGCATGGGCAGTGAGGGGACTGAAGCTTTCTTT	CASMGSEGTEAFF
-	TRBJ2-1	-	TRBV9	TGTGCCAGCAGCGTAGGCGGCGGGATCTACAATGAGCAGTTCTTC	CASSVGGGIYNEQFF
-	TRBJ2-3	-	TRBV7-9	TGTGCCAGCAGCCTCCTTTCTGGAGATACGCAGTATTTT	CASSLLSGDTQYF
-	TRBJ2-5	-	TRBV5-4	TGTGCCAGCAGCTTGGACGGCGGGGAGACCCAGTACTTC	CASSLDGGETQYF
TRBD1	TRBJ1-5	few	TRBV2	TGTGCCAGCAGTGAAGGGGGACAGGGTCGGCAGCCCCAGCATTTT	CASSEGGQGRQPQHF
TRBD1	TRBJ1-6	-	TRBV30	TGTGCCTGGAGGGGACAGTCAAATAATTCACCCCTCCACTTT	CAWRGQSNNSPLHF
-	TRBJ1-4	-	TRBV11-2	TGTGCCAGCAGCCGGGACCTTGGGGGTGAAAAACTGTTTTTT	CASSRDLGGEKLFF
TRBD1	TRBJ1-1	-	TRBV19	TGTGCCAGTAGTGCCGGACAGGGGCCCGGCACTGAAGCTTTCTTT	CASSAGQGPGTEAFF
TRBD2	TRBJ2-1	-	TRBV19	TGTGCCAGTAGTATCGCCCAGACTAGCTCCCATGAGCAGTTCTTC	CASSIAQTSSHEQFF
-	TRBJ2-7	-	TRBV28	TGTGCCAGCAGCTCGCGCGTACTGGGGGAGCAGTACTTC	CASSSRVLGEQYF
-	TRBJ2-7	-	TRBV28	TGTGCCAGCAGTTTAAGGGACGTTATCGAGCAGTACTTC	CASSLRDVIEQYF
TRBD2	TRBJ2-1	once	TRBV13	TGTGCCAGCAGCTTAGGTAGCGGGGACTACAATGAGCAGTTCTTC	CASSLGSGDYNEQFF
TRBD1	TRBJ2-7	-	TRBV11-2	TGTGCCAGCAGCTTATACAGGGGCACCTACGAGCAGTACTTC	CASSLYRGTYEQYF
-	TRBJ1-5	-	TRBV7-6	TGTGCCAGCAGCTTAGGACAGGTGGATCAGCCCCAGCATTTT	CASSLGQVDQPQHF
-	TRBJ1-5	-	TRBV5-1	TGCGCCAGCAGCTTGGAAGGGGTTAGCAATCAGCCCCAGCATTTT	CASSLEGVSNQPQHF
-	TRBJ2-7	-	TRBV5-8	TGTGCCAGCAGCTTGGTAACCCCCAGACTAGATTTATCCGAGGCCTACGAGCAGTACTTC	CASSLVTPRLDLSEAYEQYF
TRBD1	TRBJ2-1	-	TRBV5-1	TGCGCCAGCCGGACAGGGCAGACAAGTGTGATACGGGACAATGAGCAGTTCTTC	CASRTGQTSVIRDNEQFF
-	TRBJ2-5	-	TRBV6-5	TGTGCCAGCAGTTACTCAAAGAGATCGGGGACCCAGTACTTC	CASSYSKRSGTQYF
-	TRBJ1-2	-	TRBV28	TGTGCCAGCAGTAGAATGGGGGGCTATGGCTACACCTTC	CASSRMGGYGYTF
-	TRBJ2-3	-	TRBV7-2	TGTGCCAGCAGCTTATACTCAGATACGCAGTATTTT	CASSLYSDTQYF
-	TRBJ1-5	-	TRBV6-1	TGTGCCAGCAGTGTGGTACAGGGTTCCAATCAGCCCCAGCATTTT	CASSVVQGSNQPQHF
TRBD1	TRBJ2-3	-	TRBV7-9	TGTGCCAGCAGCCCAGGGGGCGGGTATCCAGTTCGTGCGCAGTATTTT	CASSPGGGYPVRAQYF
TRBD2	TRBJ2-7	few	TRBV6-6	TGTGCCAGCAGCTTGTTCGGGACTAGCGCCTACGAGCAGTACTTC	CASSLFGTSAYEQYF
TRBD1	TRBJ2-5	once	TRBV29-1	TGCAGCGTGGAGAGGACAGGGCGAGGGGAGACCCAGTACTTC	CSVERTGRGETQYF
-	TRBJ1-5	-	TRBV6-1	TGTGCCAGCAGTGAATCCCCTCGAACTCAGCCCCAGCATTTT	CASSESPRTQPQHF
-	TRBJ1-3	-	TRBV29-1	TGCAGCGTTCAAATGAATAGTGAAACCTCTGGAAACACCATATATTTT	CSVQMNSETSGNTIYF
-	TRBJ2-7	-	TRBV6-4	TGTGCCAGCAGTGACTCGTATGTGGGGGGCGCCGCTTACGAGCAGTACTTC	CASSDSYVGGAAYEQYF
TRBD1	TRBJ1-1	-	TRBV30	TGTGCCTGGGCTAATTACAGGGGGCTGGCCAACGCTTTCTTT	CAWANYRGLANAFF
-	TRBJ1-1	-	TRBV7-9	TGTGCCAGCAGCGGCCACAGGAATGAAGCTTTCTTT	CASSGHRNEAFF
-	TRBJ2-7	once	TRBV18	TGTGCCAGCTCGGTGGGGGAGGCCTACGAGCAGTACTTC	CASSVGEAYEQYF
-	TRBJ1-1	-	TRBV5-1	TGCGCCAGCAGCTTGGATTTCCGGGGGAACACTGAAGCTTTCTTT	CASSLDFRGNTEAFF
TRBD1	TRBJ2-7	-	TRBV18	TGTGCCAGCTCACCAAATTCTGCTCTTAGGGGGCTCGAGCAGTACTTC	CASSPNSALRGLEQYF
TRBD1	TRBJ1-3	-	TRBV6-5	TGTGCCAGCTCACTCCGGGACAGCTCTGGAAACACCATATATTTT	CASSLRDSSGNTIYF
-	TRBJ1-3	-	TRBV30	TGTGCCTGGAAAGTAACCTTCTCTGGAAACACCATATATTTT	CAWKVTFSGNTIYF
-	TRBJ1-2	-	TRBV6-1	TGTGCCAGCAGTGCGACAGGTGCGAGTGGCTACACCTTC	CASSATGASGYTF
TRBD2	TRBJ2-7	-	TRBV7-6	TGTGCCAGCAGCCCAGAAGCGGGAGCCTACGAGCAGTACTTC	CASSPEAGAYEQYF
TRBD2	TRBJ2-2	-	TRBV7-2	TGTGCCAGCAGCTTAGAAGGGCTAGCGGGGGTGTCGAACACCGGGGAGCTGTTTTTT	CASSLEGLAGVSNTGELFF
-	TRBJ1-5	-	TRBV28	TGTGCCAGCAGTTTAATAGGCAGGCCTCTGGGGAATCAGCCCCAGCATTTT	CASSLIGRPLGNQPQHF
TRBD1	TRBJ2-2	few	TRBV12-5	TGTGCTAGTGGTTTCCACCGGGACAGGGTAGAGGGCGGGGAGCTGTTTTTT	CASGFHRDRVEGGELFF
TRBD1	TRBJ1-4	once	TRBV27	TGTGCCAGCAGCCTAGCCGGGACAGGGGTCGGCCATGCAACTAATGAAAAACTGTTTTTT	CASSLAGTGVGHATNEKLFF
-	TRBJ2-5	-	TRBV7-8	TGTGCCAGCAGCTTAGTAGGGCCGGGGCGGGACCGCGGGACCCAGTACTTC	CASSLVGPGRDRGTQYF
TRBD1	TRBJ2-7	-	TRBV10-2	TGCGCCAGCAGAGGGGACAGGGGTTCCTCCTACGAGCAGTACTTC	CASRGDRGSSYEQYF